This T cell receptor (beta chain) was profiled in a study of T cells in localized non-small cell lung cancer. General study findings and limits: Because sequencing included only one region (of the tumor), heterogeneity remains possible. A higher density of T cells in blood coincided with extended overall survival. Adjacent lung held a median 57 of the top 100 tumor clones. It was uninvolved adjacent lung that showed the highest T cell clonality, exceeding tumor.

Losses at the gene ends were 3 bases for V and 5 bases for J; bases not matched to a gene: 7. The germline gives CDR1 SGHTA, CDR2 FQGTGA. This CDR3 has 15 residues. TCRdb's copy holds only in-frame clones and misses some; the assay was immunoSEQ multiplex PCR. The sample lists approximately 31,000 clones; less than 80% were seen once. In the case of this clone: The target antigen is unknown.

The chain joins TRBV7-3 to TRBJ2-7; TRBD1 agrees at 10 bases. Sequenced here: peripheral blood, sampled before any cancer treatment. The clonotype comes from a male donor at least 60 years old with stage II squamous cell lung carcinoma. CDR3 nucleotides: TGTGCCAGCAGCTTGGAGGGACAGGGGTACCACGAGCAGTACTTC. This encodes CASSLEGQGYHEQYF.